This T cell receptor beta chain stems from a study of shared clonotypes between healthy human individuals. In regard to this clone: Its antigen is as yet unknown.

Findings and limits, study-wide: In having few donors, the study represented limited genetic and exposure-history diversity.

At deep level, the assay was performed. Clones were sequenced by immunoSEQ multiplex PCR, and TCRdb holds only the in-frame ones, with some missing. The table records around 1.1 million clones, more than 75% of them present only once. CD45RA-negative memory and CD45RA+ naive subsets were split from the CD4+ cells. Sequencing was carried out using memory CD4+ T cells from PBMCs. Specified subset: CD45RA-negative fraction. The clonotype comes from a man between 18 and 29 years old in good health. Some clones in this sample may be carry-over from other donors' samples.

CDR3 nucleotide sequence: TGTGCCAGCAACAATAGGGACAGGGACCATGGCTACACCTTC. Its protein is CASNNRDRDHGYTF. The gene calls are TRBV2 and TRBJ1-2; TRBD1 matches 9 bases. Looked up from germline, CDR1 is SNHLY and CDR2 is FYNNEI. With V trimmed by 7 bases and J by 6 bases, 9 bases remained unmatched. The CDR3 has 14 amino acids.